This T cell receptor beta chain is from a study of blood T cell repertoires in COVID-19. Study overall: Nucleic acid was either cDNA or gDNA, and it came from T cells, B-cell-depleted T cells, or PBMCs.

Per the study methods: Estimation of nucleated cell counts was performed using reference gene primer amplification. Profiled with immunoSEQ multiplex PCR; TCRdb holds only in-frame clones, not every one. V, J and clone size are those of that table, while D and trimming were read from the DNA. In the table there are roughly 73,000 clones, more than 80% of which are singletons. The junction had 10 bases not matched to a gene; V was cut back by 4 bases and J by 5 bases. This CDR3 is 15 amino acids long. Germline V lookup: CDR1 SGDLS, CDR2 YYNGEE. V is TRBV9 and J is TRBJ2-5, with 8 bases identical to TRBD1. The sample consisted of peripheral blood. The sequence was obtained from a woman aged 70-85 years with acute or convalescent COVID-19. The CDR3: CASSTGTGGGETQYF. The CDR3 DNA reads TGTGCCAGCAGCACAGGAACAGGGGGTGGGGAGACCCAGTACTTC.